The clone carrying this TCR beta chain is medium-sized (0.01 to 0.1%) in the sample. This entry belongs to a study of metastatic and nonmetastatic thyroid tumors. Germline V CDR1 and CDR2: MNHNS, SASEGT. The CDR3 consists of 12 residues. V was cut by 8 bases and J by 11 bases, with 13 bases left in between. Through MiXCR, TCRdb re-clonotyped the PCR reads. This table holds tens of thousands of clones, approximately 19% found once. Patients were all untreated before their thyroid surgery. The sequenced sample was blood. This receptor was identified in a female donor with papillary thyroid cancer or a benign thyroid nodule (not recorded which). Some clones in this sample may be carry-over from other donors' samples. The chain carries TRBV6-1 and TRBJ1-6, with a tentative D call TRBD1 (5 bases). CDR3 protein: CASRWDFPPLHF. The CDR3 nucleotides are TGTGCCAGCCGTTGGGACTTTCCACCCCTCCACTTT.